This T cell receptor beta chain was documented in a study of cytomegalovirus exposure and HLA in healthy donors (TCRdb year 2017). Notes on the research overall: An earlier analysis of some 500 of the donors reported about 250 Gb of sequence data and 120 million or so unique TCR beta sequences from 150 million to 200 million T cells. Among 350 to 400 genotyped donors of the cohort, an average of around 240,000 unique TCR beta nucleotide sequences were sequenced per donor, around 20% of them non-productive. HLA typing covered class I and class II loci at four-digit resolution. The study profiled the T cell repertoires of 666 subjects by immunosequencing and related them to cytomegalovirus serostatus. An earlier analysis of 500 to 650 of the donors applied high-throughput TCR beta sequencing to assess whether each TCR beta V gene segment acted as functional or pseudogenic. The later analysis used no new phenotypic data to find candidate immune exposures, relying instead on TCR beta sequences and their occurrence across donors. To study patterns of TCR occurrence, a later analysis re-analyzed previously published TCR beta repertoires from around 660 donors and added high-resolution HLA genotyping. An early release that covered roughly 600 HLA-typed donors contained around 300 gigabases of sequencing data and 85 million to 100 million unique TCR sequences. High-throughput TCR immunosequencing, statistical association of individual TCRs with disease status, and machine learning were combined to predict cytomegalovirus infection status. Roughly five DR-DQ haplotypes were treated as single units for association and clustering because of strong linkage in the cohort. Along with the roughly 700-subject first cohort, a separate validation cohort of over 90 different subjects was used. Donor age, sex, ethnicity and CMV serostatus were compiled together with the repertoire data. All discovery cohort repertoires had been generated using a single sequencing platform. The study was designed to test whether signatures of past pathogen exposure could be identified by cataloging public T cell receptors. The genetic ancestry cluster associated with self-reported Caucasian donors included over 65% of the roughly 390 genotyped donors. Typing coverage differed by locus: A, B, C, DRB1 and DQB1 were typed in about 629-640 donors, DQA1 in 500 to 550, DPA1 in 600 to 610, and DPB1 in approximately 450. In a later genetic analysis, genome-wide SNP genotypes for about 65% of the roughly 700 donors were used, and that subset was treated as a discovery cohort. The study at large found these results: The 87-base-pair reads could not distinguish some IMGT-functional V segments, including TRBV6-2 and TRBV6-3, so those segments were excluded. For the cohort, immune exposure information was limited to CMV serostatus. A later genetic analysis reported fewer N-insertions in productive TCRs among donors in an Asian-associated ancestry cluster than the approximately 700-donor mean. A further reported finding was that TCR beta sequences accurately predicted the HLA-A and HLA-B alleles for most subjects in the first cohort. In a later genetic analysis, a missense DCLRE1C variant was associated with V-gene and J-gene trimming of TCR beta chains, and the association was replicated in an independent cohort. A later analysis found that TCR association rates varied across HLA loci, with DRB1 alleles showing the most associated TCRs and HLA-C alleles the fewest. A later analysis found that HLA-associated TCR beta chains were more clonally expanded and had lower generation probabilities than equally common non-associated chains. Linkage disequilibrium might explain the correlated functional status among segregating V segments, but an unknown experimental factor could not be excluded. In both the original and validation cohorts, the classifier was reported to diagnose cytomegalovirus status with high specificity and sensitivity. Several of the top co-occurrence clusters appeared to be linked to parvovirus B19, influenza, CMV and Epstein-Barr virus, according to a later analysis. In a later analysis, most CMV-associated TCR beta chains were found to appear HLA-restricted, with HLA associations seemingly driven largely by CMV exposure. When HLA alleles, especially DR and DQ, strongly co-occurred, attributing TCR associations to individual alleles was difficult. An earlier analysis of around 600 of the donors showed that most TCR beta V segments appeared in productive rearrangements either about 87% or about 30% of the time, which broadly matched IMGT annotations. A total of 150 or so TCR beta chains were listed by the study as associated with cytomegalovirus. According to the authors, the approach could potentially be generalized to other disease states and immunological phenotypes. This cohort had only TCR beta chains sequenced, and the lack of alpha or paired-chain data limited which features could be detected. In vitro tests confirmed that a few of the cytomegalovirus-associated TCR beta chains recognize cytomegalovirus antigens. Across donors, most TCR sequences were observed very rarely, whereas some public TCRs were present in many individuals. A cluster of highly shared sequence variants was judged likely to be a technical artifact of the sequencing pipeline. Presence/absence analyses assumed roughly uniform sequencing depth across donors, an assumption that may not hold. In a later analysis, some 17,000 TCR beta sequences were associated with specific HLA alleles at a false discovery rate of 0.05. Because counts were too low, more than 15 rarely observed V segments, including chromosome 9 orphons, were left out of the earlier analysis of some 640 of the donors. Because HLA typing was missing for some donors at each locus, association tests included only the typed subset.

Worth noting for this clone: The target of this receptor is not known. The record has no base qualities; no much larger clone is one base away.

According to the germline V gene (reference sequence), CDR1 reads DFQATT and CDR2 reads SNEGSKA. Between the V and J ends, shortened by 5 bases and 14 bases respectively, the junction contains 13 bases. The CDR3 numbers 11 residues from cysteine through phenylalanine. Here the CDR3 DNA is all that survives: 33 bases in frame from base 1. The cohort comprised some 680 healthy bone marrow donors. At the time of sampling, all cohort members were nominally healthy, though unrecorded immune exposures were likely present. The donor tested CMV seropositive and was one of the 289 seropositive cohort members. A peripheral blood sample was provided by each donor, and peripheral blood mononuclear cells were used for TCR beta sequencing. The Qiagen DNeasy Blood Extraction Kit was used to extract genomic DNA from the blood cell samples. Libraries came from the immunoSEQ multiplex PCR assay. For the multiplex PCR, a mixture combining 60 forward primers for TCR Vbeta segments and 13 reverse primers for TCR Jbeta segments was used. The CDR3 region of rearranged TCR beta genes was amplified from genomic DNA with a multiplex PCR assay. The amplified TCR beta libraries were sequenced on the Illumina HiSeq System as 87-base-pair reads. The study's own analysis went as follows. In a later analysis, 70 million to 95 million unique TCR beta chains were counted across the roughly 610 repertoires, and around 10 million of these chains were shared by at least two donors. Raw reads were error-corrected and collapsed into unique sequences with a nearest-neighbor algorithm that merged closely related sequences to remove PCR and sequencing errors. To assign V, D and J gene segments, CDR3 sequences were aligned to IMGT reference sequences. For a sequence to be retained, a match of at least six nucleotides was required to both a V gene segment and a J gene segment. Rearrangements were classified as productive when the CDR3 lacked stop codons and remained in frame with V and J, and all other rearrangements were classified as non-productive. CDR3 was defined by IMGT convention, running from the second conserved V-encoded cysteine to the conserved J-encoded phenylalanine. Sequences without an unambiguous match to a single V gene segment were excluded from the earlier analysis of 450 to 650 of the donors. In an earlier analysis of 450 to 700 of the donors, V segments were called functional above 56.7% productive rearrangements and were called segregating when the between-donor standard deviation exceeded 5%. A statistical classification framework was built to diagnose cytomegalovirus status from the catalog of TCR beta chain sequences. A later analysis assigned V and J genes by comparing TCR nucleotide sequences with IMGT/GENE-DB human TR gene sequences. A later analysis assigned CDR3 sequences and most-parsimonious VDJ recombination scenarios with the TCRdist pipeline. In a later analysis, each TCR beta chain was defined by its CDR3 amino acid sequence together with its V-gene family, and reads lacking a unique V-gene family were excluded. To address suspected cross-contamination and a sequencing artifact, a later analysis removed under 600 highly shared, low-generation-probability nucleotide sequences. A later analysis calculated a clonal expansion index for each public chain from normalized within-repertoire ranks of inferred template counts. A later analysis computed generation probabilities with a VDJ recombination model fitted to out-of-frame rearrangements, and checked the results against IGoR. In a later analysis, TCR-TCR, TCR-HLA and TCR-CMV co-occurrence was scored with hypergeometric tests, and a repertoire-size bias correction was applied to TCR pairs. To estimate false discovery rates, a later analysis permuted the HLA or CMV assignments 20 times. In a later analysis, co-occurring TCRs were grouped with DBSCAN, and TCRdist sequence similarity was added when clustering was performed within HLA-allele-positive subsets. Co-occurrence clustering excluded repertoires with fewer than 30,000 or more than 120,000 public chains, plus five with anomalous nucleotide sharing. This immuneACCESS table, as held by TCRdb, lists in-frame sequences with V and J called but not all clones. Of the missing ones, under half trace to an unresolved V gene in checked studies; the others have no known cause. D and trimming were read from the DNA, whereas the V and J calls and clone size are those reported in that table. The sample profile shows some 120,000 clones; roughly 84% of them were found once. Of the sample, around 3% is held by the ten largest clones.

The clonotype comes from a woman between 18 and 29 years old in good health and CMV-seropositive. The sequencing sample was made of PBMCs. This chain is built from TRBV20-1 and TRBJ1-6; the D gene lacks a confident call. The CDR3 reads CSAQEGGALHF. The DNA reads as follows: TGCAGTGCTCAGGAGGGCGGAGCCCTCCACTTT.